This T cell receptor beta chain comes out of a study of blood T cell repertoires in COVID-19. Across the whole study: COVID-19 samples, acute and convalescent, were from the United States, Italy and Spain. PBMCs, B-cell-depleted T cells, or T cells were the source of the cDNA or gDNA that made up the material.

The CDR3 is 18 residues long. Germline CDR1 and CDR2: LNHDA and SQIVND (reference sequence). Trimming removed 4 bases from V and 2 bases from J; junction bases left unmatched: 12. Authors' methods: Using reference gene primer amplification, nucleated cell counts were estimated. The assay was immunoSEQ multiplex PCR, and TCRdb's table has in-frame clones only and misses some. V and J calls and clone size come straight from that table; D and trimming were deduced from the DNA. The table includes some 200,000 clones, around 80% detected once. The chain combines TRBV19 with TRBJ2-2; 8 positions agree with TRBD1. The source material was peripheral blood. This clonotype originated in a woman in her seventies with acute or convalescent COVID-19. CDR3 nucleotides: TGTGCCAGTAGTAGACTCCCGACAGGGGCTTCCAACACCGGGGAGCTGTTTTTT. It is translated as CASSRLPTGASNTGELFF.